Following are 17 T cell receptor beta chains from one sample sequenced in a study of human T cells and chemical hapten exposure (dated by TCRdb to the early 2020s). The time point label for this specimen denotes: patch test 1, 2 weeks after DPC sensitization. In the paper's terms, the treatment or condition label means: therapeutic diphenylcyclopropenone sensitization with weekly scalp DPC. Receptors were amplified or captured by RACE. Sequencer: NextSeq 500. TCRdb reanalyzed the raw reads on its own, using fastp at Q25 for trimming and MiXCR for clone calling, and kept in-frame beta chains. One record per CDR3 amino acid sequence lists the most common genes and DNA. Within this sample are around 110,000 distinct CDR3 sequences, with around 10% of them counted one time only. Jointly, the top ten make up 1.1% to 1.5% of the sample. The sequenced sample was whole blood, obtained in connection with sensitization to the hapten diphenylcyclopropenone (DPC). These TCRs come from a woman in her forties or fifties with alopecia areata. Some clones in this sample may be carry-over from other donors' samples.

The CDR3 DNA follows: TGTGCCAGCACGGGGCAATATGCTTTCTTT. This codes for CASTGQYAFF. The V gene is TRBV28, the J gene TRBJ1-1; a weak D match, TRBD1 (5 bases). Between the trimmed V and J ends, which lost 7 bases and 11 bases, there was a span of 11 bases. CDR3 length: 10 amino acids. Germline values: CDR1 MDHEN, CDR2 SYDVKM.

V gene TRBV11-2 combines with J gene TRBJ2-7; D is perhaps TRBD1 (6 bases). V was clipped by 1 base and J by 4 bases, with 14 bases between them. Germline V gene data show CDR1 as SGHAT and CDR2 as FQNNGV. The CDR3 length is 15 residues. As DNA, the CDR3 is TGTGCCAGCAGCTTAGTCCAGGGGATTTTGTACGAGCAGTACTTC. The encoded protein is CASSLVQGILYEQYF. Full variable domain (missing parts from reference TRBV11-2 and TRBJ2-7): EAGVAQSPRYKIIEKRQSVAFWCNPISGHATLYWYQQILGQGPKLLIQFQNNGVVDDSQLPKDRFSAERLKGVDSTLKIQPAKLEDSAVYLCASSLVQGILYEQYFGPGTRLTVT.

This clonotype came up a few times. This chain uses TRBV20-1 with TRBJ2-1; TRBD2 matches 9 bases. In germline, CDR1 is DFQATT, CDR2 SNEGSKA (reference sequence). There are 17 residues in the CDR3. After removal of 2 bases from V and 9 bases from J, the junction contained 17 bases not matched to a gene. The CDR3 bases are TGCAGTGCTAGACCGCCCCCCCTAGCGGGGTTTCCAATTGAGCAGTTCTTC. Translating it yields CSARPPPLAGFPIEQFF.

Ten or more counts support this clonotype. This chain joins TRBV11-2 and TRBJ2-7; possibly TRBD1 for D (5 bases). The CDR3 length is 14 residues. Between the trimmed V and J ends, which lost 3 bases and 0 bases, there was a span of 9 bases. The germline V gene has CDR1 SGHAT and CDR2 FQNNGV. CDR3 sequence reads: CASSLTENSYEQYF. The CDR3 nucleotides read TGTGCCAGCAGCTTGACAGAGAACTCCTACGAGCAGTACTTC.

The chain has TRBV28 and TRBJ2-3, with a possible D match to TRBD2 (5 bases). Germline V gene lookup returns CDR1 MDHEN and CDR2 SYDVKM. The CDR3 spans 14 residues. Trimming stripped 5 bases from V and 2 bases from J, with 11 bases between. CDR3 sequence (DNA): TGTGCCAGCAGTGTCCTACTAGTCACAGATACGCAGTATTTT. Translated: CASSVLLVTDTQYF. Full variable domain (outside the CDR3, taken from reference TRBV28 and TRBJ2-3): DVKVTQSSRYLVKRTGEKVFLECVQDMDHENMFWYRQDPGLGLRLIYFSYDVKMKEKGDIPEGYSVSREKKERFSLILESASTNQTSMYLCASSVLLVTDTQYFGPGTRLTVL.

This chain links TRBV7-9 with TRBJ2-3; no firm D call. There are 13 residues in the CDR3. V lost 5 bases to trimming and J lost 0 bases, with 6 bases between them. The V gene's germline CDR1 is SEHNR and CDR2 FQNEAQ (reference sequence). In DNA form, the CDR3 reads TGTGCCAGCAGCACGAGTAGCACAGATACGCAGTATTTT. Its translation is CASSTSSTDTQYF.

The chain has TRBV5-1 and TRBJ2-3; 10 positions match TRBD1. The CDR3 totals 14 residues. Trimming cost V 4 bases and J 6 bases; bases outside gene matches: 5. In germline, CDR1 is SGHRS, CDR2 YFSETQ. CDR3 coding DNA: TGCGCCAGCAGCATAGGACAGGGGGACGATACGCAGTATTTT. Its translation is CASSIGQGDDTQYF.

This clonotype has a count of ten or more. The chain combines TRBV2 with TRBJ2-3; D ambiguous. V dropped 2 bases and J dropped 7 bases, with 10 bases sitting between them. CDR1 and CDR2 from the germline V gene are SNHLY and FYNNEI. This CDR3 has 13 amino acids. CDR3 nucleotide sequence: TGTGCCAGCAGTGAACCCCCTACATATACGCAGTATTTT. It yields the protein CASSEPPTYTQYF.

There are a few counts of this clonotype. Here the CDR3 reads CASNSQAATNEKLFF. The CDR3 DNA follows: TGTGCCAGTAATTCCCAGGCGGCAACTAATGAAAAACTGTTTTTT. This chain links TRBV19 with TRBJ1-4; D unclear. CDR1 and CDR2 (germline): LNHDA, SQIVND (reference sequence). V was clipped by 7 bases and J by 0 bases, with 12 bases between them. The CDR3 covers 15 residues.

This clonotype was detected many times. J is TRBJ2-7 and V is TRBV5-1; D is unclear. Germline CDR1 SGHRS, CDR2 YFSETQ. V lost 0 bases, J lost 5 bases, and 6 bases lay in between. This CDR3 comprises 12 residues. CDR3 residues: CASSLDKNEQYF. The CDR3 DNA follows: TGCGCCAGCAGCTTGGACAAGAACGAGCAGTACTTC.

This chain links TRBV6-2 or TRBV6-3 with TRBJ1-2, with 8 positions matching TRBD1. The germline V gene has CDR1 MNHEY and CDR2 SVGEGT. This CDR3 is 15 amino acids long. V dropped 5 bases and J dropped 5; count of bases not matched to a gene: 10. The chain's CDR3 is CASSRPTGDLYGYTF. For the CDR3, the DNA is TGTGCCAGCAGTCGCCCGACAGGGGACCTATATGGCTACACCTTC.

This rearrangement joins TRBV10-3 to TRBJ1-4; D is undetermined. This CDR3 comprises 13 residues. Per the germline V gene, CDR1 is ENHRY and CDR2 is SYGVKD. V dropped 5 bases and J dropped 2 bases, with 6 bases sitting between them. CDR3: CAISPGTNEKLFF. The CDR3 nucleotides are TGTGCCATCAGTCCTGGGACTAATGAAAAACTGTTTTTT.

This clonotype was picked up many times. The chain combines TRBV29-1 with TRBJ1-1; D not resolved. Germline loops: CDR1 SQVTM, CDR2 ANQGSEA. Trimming left V 5 bases short and J 0 bases short, with 13 bases between. There are 14 residues in the CDR3. The DNA of the CDR3 is TGCAGCGTTATAATGGGCCTTATGAACACTGAAGCTTTCTTT. Its translation is CSVIMGLMNTEAFF. Looking up the rest from reference TRBV29-1 and TRBJ1-1 gives the full variable domain: SAVISQKPSRDICQRGTSLTIQCQVDSQVTMMFWYRQQPGQSLTLIATANQGSEATYESGFVIDKFPISRPNLTFSTLTVSNMSPEDSSIYLCSVIMGLMNTEAFFGQGTRLTVV.

This chain joins TRBV6-5 and TRBJ2-7, with 7 bases aligning to TRBD1. CDR3 length: 15 amino acids. Germline V gene lookup returns CDR1 MNHEY and CDR2 SVGAGI. Losses at the gene ends were 5 bases for V and 3 bases for J; bases not matched to a gene: 10. In DNA form, the CDR3 reads TGTGCCAGCAGTCTCCTGGGACAGAGTGTCTACGAGCAGTACTTC. Residues: CASSLLGQSVYEQYF.

Many counts were recorded for this clonotype. The genes are TRBV18 and TRBJ1-5; D not certain. Germline V lookup: CDR1 KGHSH, CDR2 LQKENI. V lost 3 bases and J lost 10, with 19 bases in between. The CDR3 extends over 15 amino acids. CDR3 loop: CASSPGPAVGTPQHF. CDR3 DNA: TGTGCCAGCTCACCTGGGCCAGCAGTGGGAACACCCCAGCATTTT.

The chain couples TRBV4-3 to TRBJ2-7; D gene unclear. The V end was cut by 3 bases, the J end by 5 bases, with 8 bases between. This CDR3 has 12 residues. Germline CDR1 is LGHNA and CDR2 is YSLEER. This CDR3 is CASSHLGNEQYF. CDR3 bases: TGCGCCAGCAGCCATTTGGGGAACGAGCAGTACTTC.

The rearrangement uses TRBV28 and TRBJ1-2; D is uncertain. Germline values: CDR1 MDHEN, CDR2 SYDVKM. CDR3 length equals 12 residues. V was trimmed by 6 bases and J by 4 bases, leaving 9 bases between them. The CDR3 region is CASSSFGYGYTF. The CDR3 region has the DNA TGTGCCAGCAGCTCTTTCGGCTATGGCTACACCTTC.